The 13 T cell receptor beta chains listed next were all sequenced from one sample in a study of cytomegalovirus exposure and HLA in healthy donors. With 60 Vbeta and 13 Jbeta primers, the PCR was carried out. Libraries were prepared by immunoSEQ multiplex PCR; TCRdb keeps only in-frame clonotypes and omits some of them. The sample consists of approximately 78,000 clones, roughly 80% of them appearing once. The sequenced material came from PBMCs. These receptors came from a woman in her 50s in good health and CMV-seronegative.

The sample holds one count of this clone. The rearrangement links TRBV6-5 to TRBJ1-1; D gene ambiguous. This CDR3 comprises 14 residues. Germline values: CDR1 MNHEY, CDR2 SVGAGI. The ends were cut back, 0 bases at V and 0 bases at J, with 5 bases in the middle. CDR3 nucleotide sequence: TGTGCCAGCAGTTACTCCAACATGAACACTGAAGCTTTCTTT. This sequence encodes CASSYSNMNTEAFF.

The V gene is TRBV6-5, the J gene TRBJ2-5, with no clear D. Trimming pared 2 bases from V and 7 bases from J, leaving 11 bases between. Germline CDR1 is MNHEY and CDR2 is SVGAGI. This CDR3 comprises 13 residues. This CDR3 reads CASSYPDLRTQYF. The CDR3 DNA follows: TGTGCCAGCAGTTACCCTGATCTACGGACCCAGTACTTC.

The chain uses TRBV28 and TRBJ1-2, with D maybe TRBD1 (6 bases). Per the germline V gene, CDR1 is MDHEN and CDR2 is SYDVKM. V shed 8 bases and J shed 8 bases, with 15 bases lying between them. This CDR3 is built from 12 residues. Here the CDR3 reads CASRSGQQGYTF. The DNA of the CDR3 is TGTGCCAGCCGTTCCGGACAGCAAGGCTACACCTTC.

J is TRBJ2-5 and V is TRBV19, with a tentative D call TRBD2 (6 bases). Germline CDR1 and CDR2: LNHDA and SQIVND (reference sequence). The V end lost 1 base, the J end lost 3 bases, and 15 bases lay between the germline ends. The CDR3 has 16 residues. The CDR3 nucleotides read TGTGCCAGTAGTATAGCCCTCGGCGGGATCGAAGAGACCCAGTACTTC. This sequence encodes CASSIALGGIEETQYF.

This chain uses TRBV9 with TRBJ2-1; perhaps TRBD1 as D (6 bases). This CDR3 is built from 16 residues. CDR1 and CDR2 (germline): SGDLS, YYNGEE. Deletions cut 0 bases from V and 2 bases from J, with 12 bases between. The CDR3 DNA follows: TGTGCCAGCAGCGTAGACACAGGGTCGCCCTACAATGAGCAGTTCTTC. Translation: CASSVDTGSPYNEQFF.

The CDR3 coding sequence is TGTGCCAGCAGCCCCAAGGAGATGAGCTCCTACGAGCAGTACTTC. Residues: CASSPKEMSSYEQYF. V is TRBV7-9 and J is TRBJ2-7; D is unresolved. The CDR3 runs to 15 residues. CDR1 and CDR2 (germline): SEHNR, FQNEAQ (reference sequence). Trimming shortened V by 5 bases and J by 0 bases, and 14 bases separated the two germline ends.

The chain joins TRBV7-3 to TRBJ2-1; unclear D gene. V was shortened by 5 bases and J by 8 bases, with 13 bases between the two germline ends. Per the germline V gene, CDR1 is SGHTA and CDR2 is FQGTGA. The CDR3 spans 13 residues. CDR3 loop: CASSPARPHEQFF. The CDR3 DNA follows: TGTGCCAGCAGCCCCGCTAGGCCCCATGAGCAGTTCTTC.

The gene calls are TRBV19 and TRBJ2-5, with D unclear. Germline CDR1 and CDR2: LNHDA and SQIVND (reference sequence). The length of the CDR3 is 13 residues. Trimming shortened V by 1 base and J by 2 bases, and 5 bases separated the two germline ends. The CDR3 nucleotides read TGTGCCAGTAGTATAGTTATACAAGAGACCCAGTACTTC. It is translated as CASSIVIQETQYF. Supplemented by reference TRBV19 and TRBJ2-5, the full variable domain reads DGGITQSPKYLFRKEGQNVTLSCEQNLNHDAMYWYRQDPGQGLRLIYYSQIVNDFQKGDIAEGYSVSREKKESFPLTVTSAQKNPTAFYLCASSIVIQETQYFGPGTRLLVL.

The gene calls are TRBV11-2 and TRBJ2-1; TRBD2 aligns across 13 bases. V gave up 6 bases and J gave up 7 bases; unmatched junction bases: 6. The CDR3 is 15 residues long. Germline V lookup: CDR1 SGHAT, CDR2 FQNNGV. The CDR3 here is CASRGETSGRNEQFF. DNA for the CDR3: TGTGCCAGCAGGGGGGAGACTAGCGGGAGGAATGAGCAGTTCTTC.

With respect to this clone: The junction shows a germline mismatch at one end, possibly a read error. The chain employs TRBV6-5 and TRBJ1-1; D may be TRBD1 (5 bases). CDR3 length equals 15 residues. Germline-derived CDR1 and CDR2 are MNHEY and SVGAGI. CDR3 coding DNA: TGTGCCAGCAGGTACTCGTGGGGGGGAAACACTGAAGCTTTCTTT. This translates into CASRYSWGGNTEAFF.

The chain couples TRBV25-1 to TRBJ1-6; TRBD1 agrees at 7 bases. The CDR3 has 15 amino acids. V lost 4 bases and J lost 8; bases outside the gene matches: 8. CDR1 and CDR2 (germline): MGHDK, SYGVNS. CDR3 loop: CASSVGQPAHSPLHF. CDR3 nucleotide sequence: TGTGCCAGCAGTGTGGGACAGCCGGCCCATTCACCCCTCCACTTT.

This clone was seen just once. The chain carries TRBV29-1 and TRBJ2-3; 7 bases map to TRBD1. The CDR3 spans 16 residues. Per the germline V gene, CDR1 is SQVTM and CDR2 is ANQGSEA. V lost 7 bases, J lost 2 bases, and 15 bases stayed unmatched. The CDR3 region is CSAQRRTGAPTDTQYF. The CDR3 DNA sequence: TGCAGCGCCCAAAGAAGGACAGGCGCCCCCACAGATACGCAGTATTTT.

Of note for this clone: In the same sample, other DNA sequences code for this CDR3. The chain links TRBV28 to TRBJ1-5, with a weak D call TRBD1 (6 bases). V was shortened by 3 bases and J by 2 bases, with 11 bases between the two germline ends. Germline CDR1 and CDR2: MDHEN and SYDVKM. The length of the CDR3 is 15 residues. The chain's CDR3 is CASSFHAGGNQPQHF. The CDR3 DNA reads TGTGCCAGCAGTTTTCATGCAGGGGGCAATCAGCCCCAGCATTTT.